These 6 T cell receptor beta chains share one sample of origin, sequenced in a study of T cell responses to AZD1222 COVID-19 vaccine. Clones were read by immunoSEQ multiplex PCR, and TCRdb kept only the in-frame ones, dropping some. The table has tens of thousands of clones, approximately 83% seen once. The sample here was peripheral blood, taken on day 0 of AZD1222 vaccination. All receptors derive from an adult in good health.

The chain's CDR3 is CASSRDRGLNEKLFF. The DNA of the CDR3 is TGTGCCAGCAGCAGGGACAGGGGGCTAAATGAAAAACTGTTTTTT. The gene calls are TRBV21-1 and TRBJ1-4; the table's TRBD1 call for D was not verified on the DNA. TRBV21-1 is a documented pseudogene. CDR3 length: 15 amino acids.

The J gene is TRBJ1-1, the V gene TRBV7-8; D remains unclear. Germline V lookup: CDR1 SGHVS, CDR2 FQNEAQ. This CDR3 spans 15 amino acids. The germline V and J ends were trimmed by 5 bases and 1 base, with 14 bases remaining between them. The CDR3 bases are TGTGCCAGCAGCCGAGATGCTGGTAGGAACACTGAAGCTTTCTTT. It specifies CASSRDAGRNTEAFF.

The rearrangement uses TRBV28 and TRBJ1-1, with D possibly matching TRBD1 (6 bases). V gave up 5 bases and J gave up 11 bases, with 21 bases separating them. The CDR3 loop spans 14 amino acids. CDR1 is MDHEN, CDR2 SYDVKM, per germline. The DNA for the CDR3 is TGTGCCAGCAGTGAAGACGGGACACAATTAGTGGCTTTCTTT. This translates into CASSEDGTQLVAFF.

The J gene is TRBJ2-1, the V gene TRBV12-3 or TRBV12-4; 7 nucleotides line up with TRBD2. The V gene end was trimmed by 5 bases and the J gene end by 10 bases; junction bases not matched to a gene: 2. The CDR3 covers 11 residues. The CDR3 here is CASSMGGEQFF. The CDR3 DNA reads TGTGCCAGCAGTATGGGAGGGGAGCAGTTCTTC.

CDR3 coding DNA: TGCAGCGTTCGCGGGGGGCAGGACACCGGGGAGCTGTTTTTT. Translation: CSVRGGQDTGELFF. The chain recombines TRBV29-1 with TRBJ2-2; 8 nucleotides align to TRBD2. Losses at the gene ends were 5 bases for V and 3 bases for J; bases not matched to a gene: 5. The V gene's germline CDR1 is SQVTM and CDR2 ANQGSEA. This CDR3 spans 14 amino acids.

The chain recombines TRBV24-1 with TRBJ2-7; D is possibly TRBD1 (5 bases). This CDR3 has 15 residues. The germline V and J ends were trimmed by 4 bases and 5 bases, with 17 bases remaining between them. Germline lookup yields CDR1 KGHDR and CDR2 SFDVKD. The CDR3 DNA reads as TGTGCCACCAGTGACAACACAGGCACCGGTCACGAGCAGTACTTC. Its protein is CATSDNTGTGHEQYF.